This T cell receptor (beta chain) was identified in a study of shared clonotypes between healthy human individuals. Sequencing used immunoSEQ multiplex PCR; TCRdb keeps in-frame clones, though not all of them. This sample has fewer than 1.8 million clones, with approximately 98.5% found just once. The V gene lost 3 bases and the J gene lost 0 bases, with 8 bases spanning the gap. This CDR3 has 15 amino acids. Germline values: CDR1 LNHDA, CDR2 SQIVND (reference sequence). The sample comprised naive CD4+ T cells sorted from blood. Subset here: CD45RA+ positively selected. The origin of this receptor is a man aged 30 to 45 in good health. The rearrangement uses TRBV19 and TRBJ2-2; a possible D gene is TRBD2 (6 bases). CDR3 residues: CASSIGRTNTGELFF. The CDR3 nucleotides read TGTGCCAGTAGTATCGGGAGAACGAACACCGGGGAGCTGTTTTTT.